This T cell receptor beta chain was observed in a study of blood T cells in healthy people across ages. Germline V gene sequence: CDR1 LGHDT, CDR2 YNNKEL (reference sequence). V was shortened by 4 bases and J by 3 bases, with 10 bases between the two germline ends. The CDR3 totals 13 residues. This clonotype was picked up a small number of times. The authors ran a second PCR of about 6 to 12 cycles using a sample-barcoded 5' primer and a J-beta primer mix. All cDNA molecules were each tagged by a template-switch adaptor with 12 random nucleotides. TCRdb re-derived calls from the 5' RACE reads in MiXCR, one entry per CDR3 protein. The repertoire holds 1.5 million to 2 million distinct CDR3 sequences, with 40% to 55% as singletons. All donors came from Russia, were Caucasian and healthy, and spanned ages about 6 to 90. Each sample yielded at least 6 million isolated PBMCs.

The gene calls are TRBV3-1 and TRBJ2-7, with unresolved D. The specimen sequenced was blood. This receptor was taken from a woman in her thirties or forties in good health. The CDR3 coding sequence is TGTGCCAGCAGCCCTCGGTCCTTCTACGAGCAGTACTTC. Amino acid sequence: CASSPRSFYEQYF.